This TCR beta chain was documented in a study of Graves' ophthalmopathy and Graves' hyperthyroidism. Only newly diagnosed hyperthyroidism patients aged 18 to 65, with under 2 months' duration, were enrolled. In this cohort, patients with other autoimmune diseases, uncontrolled infections, pregnancy or lactation were excluded. Germline CDR1 and CDR2: ENHRY and SYGVKD. The CDR3 length is 18 residues. V shed 6 bases, J shed 7 bases, and the junction held 20 bases outside the gene matches. RNA transcripts yielded amplified TCR beta CDR3 regions. Scientists carried out first-round RT-PCR using HTBI primers and then a second-round multiplex PCR. From the multiplex PCR reads, TCRdb called clonotypes with MiXCR, one entry per CDR3 protein. The data contain around 1.1 million distinct CDR3 sequences, roughly 35% of them singletons. This clonotype showed up many times.

The sequencing sample was made of peripheral blood or thyroid tissue (not recorded which). The sequence was obtained from an adult man with Graves' hyperthyroidism. The gene calls are TRBV10-3 and TRBJ2-2, with TRBD2 matching over 7 bases. The CDR3 region has the DNA TGTGCCATCAGGCAAGAGGCGGGAGCTAGTTTCTCTGACGGGGAGCTGTTTTTT. Protein: CAIRQEAGASFSDGELFF.